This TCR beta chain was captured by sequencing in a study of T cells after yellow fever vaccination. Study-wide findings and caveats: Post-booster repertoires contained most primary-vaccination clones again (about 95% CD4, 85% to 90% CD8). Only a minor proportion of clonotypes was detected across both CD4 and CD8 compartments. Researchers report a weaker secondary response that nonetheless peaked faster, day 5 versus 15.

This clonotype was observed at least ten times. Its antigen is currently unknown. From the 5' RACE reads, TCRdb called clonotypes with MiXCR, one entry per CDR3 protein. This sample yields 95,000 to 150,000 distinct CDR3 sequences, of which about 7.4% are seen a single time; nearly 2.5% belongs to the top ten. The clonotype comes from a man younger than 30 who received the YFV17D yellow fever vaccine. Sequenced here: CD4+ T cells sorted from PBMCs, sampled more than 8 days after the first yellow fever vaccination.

DNA for the CDR3: TGTGCCAGCAGCCAAGAGCAGGGAAGACAGGGGAAAAACATTCAGTACTTC. It translates to CASSQEQGRQGKNIQYF. V usage is TRBV3-1 and J usage is TRBJ2-4, with TRBD1 identical over 8 bases. Germline assignment: CDR1 LGHDT and CDR2 YNNKEL (reference sequence). The CDR3 runs 17 residues. Unmatched junction bases numbered 8, after V lost 0 bases and J lost 4 bases.